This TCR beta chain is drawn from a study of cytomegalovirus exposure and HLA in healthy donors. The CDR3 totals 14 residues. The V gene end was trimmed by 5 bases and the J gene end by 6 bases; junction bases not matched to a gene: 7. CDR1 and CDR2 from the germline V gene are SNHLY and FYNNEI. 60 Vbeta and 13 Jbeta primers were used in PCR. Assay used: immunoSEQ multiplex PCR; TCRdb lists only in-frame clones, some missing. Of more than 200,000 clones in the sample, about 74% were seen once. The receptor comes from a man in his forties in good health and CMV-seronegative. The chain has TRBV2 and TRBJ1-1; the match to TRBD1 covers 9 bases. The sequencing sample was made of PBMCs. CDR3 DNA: TGTGCCAGCAGTACGGACAGGGGAAGCGCTGAAGCTTTCTTT. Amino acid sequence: CASSTDRGSAEAFF.